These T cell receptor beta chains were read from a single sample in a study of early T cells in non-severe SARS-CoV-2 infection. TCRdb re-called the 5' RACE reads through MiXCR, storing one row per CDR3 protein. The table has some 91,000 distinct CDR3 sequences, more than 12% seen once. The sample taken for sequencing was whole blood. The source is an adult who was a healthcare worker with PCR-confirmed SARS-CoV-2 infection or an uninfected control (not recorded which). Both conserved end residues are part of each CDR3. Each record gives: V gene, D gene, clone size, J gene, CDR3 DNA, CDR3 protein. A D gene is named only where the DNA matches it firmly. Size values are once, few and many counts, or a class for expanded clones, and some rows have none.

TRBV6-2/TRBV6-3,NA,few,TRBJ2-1,TGTGCCAGCTCGTTGGCAGTGGCCTACAATGAGCAGTTCTTC,CASSLAVAYNEQFF
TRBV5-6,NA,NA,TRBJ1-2,TGTGCCAGCAGCACAGACAGGTCCTATGGCTACACCTTC,CASSTDRSYGYTF
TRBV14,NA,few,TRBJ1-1,TGTGCCAGCAGTCGGGACGGGAACACTGAAGCTTTCTTT,CASSRDGNTEAFF
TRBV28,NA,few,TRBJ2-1,TGTGCCAGCAGAGACATGGGGGTAACCAATGAGCAGTTCTTC,CASRDMGVTNEQFF
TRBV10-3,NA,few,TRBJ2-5,TGTGCCATCAGTCGGGGACAAAGCCAAGAGACCCAGTACTTC,CAISRGQSQETQYF
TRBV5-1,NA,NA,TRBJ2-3,TGCGCCAGCAGCCCGGAGAGTAACAGGTACACAGATACGCAGTATTTT,CASSPESNRYTDTQYF
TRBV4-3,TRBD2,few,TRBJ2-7,TGCGCCAGCAGCCAAGATACTAGCGTATCCTACGAGCAGTACTTC,CASSQDTSVSYEQYF
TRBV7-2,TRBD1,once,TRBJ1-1,TGTGCCAGCAGCGCAACAGGGGGGACTGAAGCTTTCTTT,CASSATGGTEAFF
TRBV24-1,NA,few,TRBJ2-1,TGTGCCACCAGTGAACAAAATGAGCAGTTCTTC,CATSEQNEQFF
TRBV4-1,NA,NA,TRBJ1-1,TGTGCCAGCAGCCTTGGCAGGGGAAAGAACACTGAAGCTTTCTTT,CASSLGRGKNTEAFF
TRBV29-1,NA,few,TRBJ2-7,TGCAGCGTTGATTCAAGGGCGGGAGAGCAGTACTTC,CSVDSRAGEQYF
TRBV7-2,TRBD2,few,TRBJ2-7,TGTGCCAGCAGCTTGTCCCCGACGAGCGGGAATAGGTACGAGCAGTACTTC,CASSLSPTSGNRYEQYF
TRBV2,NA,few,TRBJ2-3,TGTGCCAGCAGTGTACGGGGCCCAGCAGTAGATACGCAGTATTTT,CASSVRGPAVDTQYF
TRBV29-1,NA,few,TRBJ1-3,TGCAGCGGGTCTACTTTCGGAAACACCATATATTTT,CSGSTFGNTIYF
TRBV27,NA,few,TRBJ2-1,TGTGCCAGCAGTTTAACGGGGACCGGTAACAATGAGCAGTTCTTC,CASSLTGTGNNEQFF
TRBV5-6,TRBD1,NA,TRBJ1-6,TGTGCCAGCAGCTTTGGACAGGATAATTCACCCCTCCACTTT,CASSFGQDNSPLHF
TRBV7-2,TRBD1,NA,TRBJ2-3,TGTGCCAGCAGGTGGGACAGGGAATCAGATACGCAGTATTTT,CASRWDRESDTQYF
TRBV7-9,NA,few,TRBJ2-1,TGTGCCAGCAGCTATTCGGGTCTTGAGCAGTTCTTC,CASSYSGLEQFF
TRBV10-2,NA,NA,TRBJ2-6,TGCGCCAGCAGCCCAGAGCGGGGGGCCAACGTCCTGACTTTC,CASSPERGANVLTF
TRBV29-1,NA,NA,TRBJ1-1,TGCAGCGTCATAGGGGGGCCTAAAGCTTTCTTT,CSVIGGPKAFF
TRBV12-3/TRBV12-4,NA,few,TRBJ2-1,TGTGCCAGCAGTGACGACCTCAATGAGCAGTTCTTC,CASSDDLNEQFF
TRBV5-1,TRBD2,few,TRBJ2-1,TGCGCCAGCAGCATGGGACTAGCGGGAGGGACTGAGCAGTTCTTC,CASSMGLAGGTEQFF
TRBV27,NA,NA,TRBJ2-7,TGTGCCAGCAGTTCCCTGCCCGCTGTCCACGAGCAGTACTTC,CASSSLPAVHEQYF
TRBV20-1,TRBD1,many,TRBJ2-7,TGCAGCGCAAAGTCGGGACAGGTTATCTACGAGCAGTACTTC,CSAKSGQVIYEQYF
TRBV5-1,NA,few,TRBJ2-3,TGCGCCAGCAGCTTCCAATCCTTCCGAGACCTCAGGGATACGCAGTATTTT,CASSFQSFRDLRDTQYF
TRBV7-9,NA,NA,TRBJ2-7,TGTGCCAGCAGCCCCTCCCGACCCTACGAGCAGTACTTC,CASSPSRPYEQYF
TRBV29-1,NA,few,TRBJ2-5,TGCAGCGCCGACACTAGCAGCACACAAGAGACCCAGTACTTC,CSADTSSTQETQYF
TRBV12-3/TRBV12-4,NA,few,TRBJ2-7,TGTGCCAGCAGCCTAACGCTCCTTGGCTACGAGCAGTACTTC,CASSLTLLGYEQYF
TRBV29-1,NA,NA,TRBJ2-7,TGCAGCGTTGGTTGGCATACCCCTCCCGAGCAGTACTTC,CSVGWHTPPEQYF
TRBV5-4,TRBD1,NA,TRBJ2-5,TGTGCCAGCAGCTCACCCTCAGGGGGCCCAGAGACCCAGTACTTC,CASSSPSGGPETQYF
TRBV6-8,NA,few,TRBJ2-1,TGTGCCAGCAGTTCTAGTAGGTCCTACAATGAGCAGTTCTTC,CASSSSRSYNEQFF
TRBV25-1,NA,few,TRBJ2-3,TGTGCCAGCAGTGATCTGGTGGGCGGGACCCCCGCAGATACGCAGTATTTT,CASSDLVGGTPADTQYF
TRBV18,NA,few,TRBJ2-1,TGTGCCAGCTCACAGGCGATAGCGGAATACAATGAGCAGTTCTTC,CASSQAIAEYNEQFF
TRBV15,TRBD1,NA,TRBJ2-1,TGTGCCACTTCAGGACAGGGGATAAATGAGCAGTTCTTC,CATSGQGINEQFF
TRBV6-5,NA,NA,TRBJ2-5,TGTGCCAGCACCGGGGATCTGGAGACCCAGTACTTC,CASTGDLETQYF
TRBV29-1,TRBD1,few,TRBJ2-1,TGCAGCGTTCGACAGGGATTAACTCCCTACAATGAGCAGTTCTTC,CSVRQGLTPYNEQFF
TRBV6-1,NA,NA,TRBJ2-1,TGTGCCAGCAGCGGGGCCCTCCCGGTGAGCTCCTACAATGAGCAGTTCTTC,CASSGALPVSSYNEQFF
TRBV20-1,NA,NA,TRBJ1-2,TGCAGTGCTCGGGAGGATAGGGGGAACTATGGCTACACCTTC,CSAREDRGNYGYTF
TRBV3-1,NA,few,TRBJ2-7,TGTGCCAGCAGCCAAGGGTATCAATACGAGCAGTACTTC,CASSQGYQYEQYF
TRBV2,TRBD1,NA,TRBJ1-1,TGTGCCAACGCGGGACAGATGAACACTGAAGCTTTCTTT,CANAGQMNTEAFF
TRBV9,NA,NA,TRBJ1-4,TGTGCCAGCAGCGTAGGAGCAAGTAATGAAAAACTGTTTTTT,CASSVGASNEKLFF
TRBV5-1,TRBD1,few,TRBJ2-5,TGCGCCAGCAGCGAGACCGGGACAGGGGGCGAGACCCAGTACTTC,CASSETGTGGETQYF
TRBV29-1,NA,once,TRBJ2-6,TGCAGCGTTGCCCGGGGACCCCCTCAGTCCGGGGCCAACGTCCTGACTTTC,CSVARGPPQSGANVLTF
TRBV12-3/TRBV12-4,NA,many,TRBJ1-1,TGTGCCAGCAGCTCAATCCCCCACACTGAAGCTTTCTTT,CASSSIPHTEAFF
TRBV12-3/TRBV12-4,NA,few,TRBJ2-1,TGTGCCAGCAGGGTATACAATGAGCAGTTCTTC,CASRVYNEQFF
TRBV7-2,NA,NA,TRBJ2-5,TGTGCCAGCAGCTTAGTCTCCTACAAAGAGACCCAGTACTTC,CASSLVSYKETQYF
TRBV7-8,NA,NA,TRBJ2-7,TGTGCCAGCAGCCTAAGAGCTGCCGACTACGAGCAGTACTTC,CASSLRAADYEQYF
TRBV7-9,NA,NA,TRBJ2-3,TGTGCCAGCAGCTCCCGACTGGATACGCAGTATTTT,CASSSRLDTQYF
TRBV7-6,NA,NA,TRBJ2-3,TGTGCCAGCAGCTTAGCGGTAAGCACGTGGACCATCGAGGGGCGCACAGATACGCAGTATTTT,CASSLAVSTWTIEGRTDTQYF
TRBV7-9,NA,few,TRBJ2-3,TGTGCCAGCAGCACTTTAGTAGCCGACACAGATACGCAGTATTTT,CASSTLVADTDTQYF
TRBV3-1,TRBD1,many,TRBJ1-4,TGTGCCAGCAGCCGGACAGGGGTAACTAATGAAAAACTGTTTTTT,CASSRTGVTNEKLFF
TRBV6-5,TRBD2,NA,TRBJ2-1,TGTGCCAGCAGTTACAGCGGGAGTTTGGATGAGCAGTTCTTC,CASSYSGSLDEQFF
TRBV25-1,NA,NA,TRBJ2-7,TGTGCCAGCAGAAACCAGGCGGGGGCCCCCGAGCAGTACTTC,CASRNQAGAPEQYF
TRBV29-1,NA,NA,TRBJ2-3,TGCAGCGTTGATAGAGGGGGGACAGATACGCAGTATTTT,CSVDRGGTDTQYF
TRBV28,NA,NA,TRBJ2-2,TGTGCCAGCACCGGGAGTCCCGGGGAGCTGTTTTTT,CASTGSPGELFF
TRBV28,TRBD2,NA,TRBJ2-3,TGTGCCAGCAGTCCCGCGGGCGGGGGGGATACGCAGTATTTT,CASSPAGGGDTQYF
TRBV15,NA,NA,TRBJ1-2,TGTGCCACCAGCAGAGCACCACAGGGAGCTGGCTACACCTTC,CATSRAPQGAGYTF
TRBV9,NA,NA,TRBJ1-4,TGTGCCAGCAGCGTAGAACAGGAGGGAAAACTGTTTTTT,CASSVEQEGKLFF
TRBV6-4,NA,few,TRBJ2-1,TGTGCCAGCAGTGACGGCCCAGAAGGCCGCAATGAGCAGTTCTTC,CASSDGPEGRNEQFF
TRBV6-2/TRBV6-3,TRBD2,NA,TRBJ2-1,TGTGCCAGCAGTTACGTACCTAGCGGGACGAACAATGAGCAGTTCTTC,CASSYVPSGTNNEQFF